Below, 16 T cell receptor beta chains from the same sample are listed, as sequenced in a study of human thymus T cells. Profiled with immunoSEQ multiplex PCR; TCRdb holds only in-frame clones, not every one. The sample lists approximately 46,000 clones, approximately 95% occurring once. The sequenced sample consisted of blood. Source of these receptors: a girl in the first two years of life with a congenital heart defect but otherwise immunologically healthy.

The chain employs TRBV29-1 and TRBJ2-1, with 10 bases matching TRBD1. There are 15 residues in the CDR3. V lost 6 bases, J lost 4 bases, and 9 bases stayed unmatched. CDR1 is SQVTM and CDR2 is ANQGSEA in the germline V gene. CDR3 protein: CSVLGRDRGYNEQFF. Written as DNA, the CDR3 is TGCAGCGTGCTAGGTCGGGACAGGGGTTACAATGAGCAGTTCTTC.

The chain couples TRBV10-1 to TRBJ1-4, with D possibly matching TRBD1 (6 bases). Germline assignment: CDR1 WNHNN and CDR2 SYGVQD (reference sequence). The CDR3 length is 15 residues. Trimming removed 4 bases at V and 4 bases at J, with 13 bases between. The CDR3 loop is CASSGTGQSNEKLFF. The CDR3 coding sequence is TGCGCCAGCAGTGGTACAGGACAGAGTAATGAAAAACTGTTTTTT.

In this sample, this clone turned up once. V usage is TRBV19 and J usage is TRBJ2-7, with 11 bases identical to TRBD2. CDR3 size: 15 residues. CDR1 is LNHDA and CDR2 is SQIVND in the germline V gene (reference sequence). The trim removed 5 bases at V and 2 bases at J, leaving 5 bases unmatched. The CDR3 sequence: CASSVNSGRAYEQYF. CDR3 coding DNA: TGTGCCAGTAGTGTAAATAGCGGGAGGGCCTACGAGCAGTACTTC.

The chain has TRBV7-2 and TRBJ1-2, with D possibly being TRBD1 (5 bases). The V gene lost 3 bases and the J gene lost 0 bases, with 5 bases spanning the gap. In germline, CDR1 is SGHTA, CDR2 FQGNSA. The CDR3 runs to 13 residues. DNA of the CDR3: TGTGCCAGCAGCTTGACAGCTAACTATGGCTACACCTTC. This codes for CASSLTANYGYTF.

The chain employs TRBV6-5 and TRBJ1-2, with a possible D match to TRBD1 (5 bases). The CDR3 sequence is 15 residues long. The germline V gene encodes CDR1 MNHEY and CDR2 SVGAGI. The V end was cut by 6 bases, the J end by 7 bases, with 21 bases between. The CDR3 DNA follows: TGTGCCAGCAGGCGCGACATCGGTTTTGGGGGTGGCTACACCTTC. This codes for CASRRDIGFGGGYTF.

V is TRBV11-1 and J is TRBJ2-1; 12 bases agree with TRBD2. This CDR3 comprises 15 residues. After removal of 5 bases from V and 2 bases from J, the junction contained 1 base not matched to a gene. Germline V gives CDR1 SGHAT, CDR2 FQDESV (reference sequence). The CDR3 DNA reads TGTGCCAGCAGCCGGACTAGCGGGACCTACAATGAGCAGTTCTTC. Amino acids: CASSRTSGTYNEQFF. Full variable domain (remainder filled in from reference TRBV11-1 and TRBJ2-1): EAEVAQSPRYKITEKSQAVAFWCDPISGHATLYWYRQILGQGPELLVQFQDESVVDDSQLPKDRFSAERLKGVDSTLKIQPAELGDSAMYLCASSRTSGTYNEQFFGPGTRLTVL.

This clone was picked up one time. This rearrangement joins TRBV7-3 to TRBJ2-3; D may be TRBD2 (6 bases). CDR1 is SGHTA, CDR2 FQGTGA, per germline. V lost 2 bases to trimming and J lost 1 base, with 13 bases between them. This CDR3 has 16 residues. The CDR3 reads CASSLFQRAGTDTQYF. The CDR3 region has the DNA TGTGCCAGCAGCTTATTTCAGCGGGCCGGCACAGATACGCAGTATTTT.

This clone was observed once. The chain is built from TRBV6-6 and TRBJ1-5, with TRBD1 identical over 7 bases. The CDR3 is made up of 14 amino acids. V gave up 6 bases and J gave up 3 bases; unmatched junction bases: 5. The germline gives CDR1 MNHNY, CDR2 SVGAGI (reference sequence). The CDR3 coding sequence is TGTGCCAGCAGCCCCGGGACAGTCAATCAGCCCCAGCATTTT. It translates to CASSPGTVNQPQHF.

CDR3 DNA: TGTGCCAGCAGTGAATTCGAGGGGGCGGACACCATATATTTT. Residues: CASSEFEGADTIYF. The rearrangement uses TRBV25-1 and TRBJ1-3, with 7 bases identical to TRBD1. V was clipped by 1 base and J by 8 bases; unmatched bases: 5. Per germline, CDR1 MGHDK and CDR2 SYGVNS. The CDR3 has 14 amino acids.

This chain connects TRBV6-5 to TRBJ2-1, with TRBD2 identical over 11 bases. The germline V gene has CDR1 MNHEY and CDR2 SVGAGI. CDR3 size: 14 residues. V was pared by 9 bases and J by 10 bases, with 11 bases of the junction left unmatched. The CDR3 spells CASVDIAGGPEQFF. The CDR3 region has the DNA TGTGCCAGTGTTGATATAGCGGGAGGGCCCGAGCAGTTCTTC.

The rearrangement links TRBV28 to TRBJ1-1; D uncertain. Germline V gene lookup returns CDR1 MDHEN and CDR2 SYDVKM. The CDR3 totals 13 residues. Trimming took off 4 bases at V and 0 bases at J, with 6 bases between the two ends. The CDR3 loop reads CASSSSLNTEAFF. The CDR3 DNA reads as TGTGCCAGCAGTTCGTCACTGAACACTGAAGCTTTCTTT.

The genes are TRBV5-6 and TRBJ1-4; D gene uncertain. Trimming shortened V by 6 bases and J by 8 bases, and 14 bases separated the two germline ends. Germline CDR1 is SGHDT and CDR2 is YYEEEE. The CDR3 covers 13 residues. The CDR3 spells CASTIKGLEKLFF. The CDR3 DNA is TGTGCCAGCACCATAAAGGGCCTCGAAAAACTGTTTTTT.

This clone was detected only a few times. The chain combines TRBV11-2 with TRBJ2-7; no firm D call. This CDR3 region has 12 residues. The germline CDR1 and CDR2 sequences are SGHAT and FQNNGV. Trimming pared 5 bases from V and 2 bases from J, leaving 7 bases between. The CDR3 here is CASSPGAYEQYF. CDR3 DNA sequence: TGTGCCAGCAGCCCTGGGGCCTACGAGCAGTACTTC.

This rearrangement joins TRBV5-4 to TRBJ2-6; weak D call: TRBD2 (6 bases). Trimming removed 0 bases at V and 4 bases at J, with 11 bases between. This CDR3 is 16 amino acids long. The germline V gene encodes CDR1 SGHNT and CDR2 YYREEE (reference sequence). The CDR3 protein is CASSLDRGAGANVLTF. The DNA for the CDR3 is TGTGCCAGCAGCTTGGATCGCGGGGCCGGGGCCAACGTCCTGACTTTC.

The V and J genes are TRBV28 and TRBJ2-7, with 10 bases matching TRBD1. This CDR3 is 12 amino acids long. The trim removed 8 bases at V and 4 bases at J, leaving 2 bases unmatched. Germline assignment: CDR1 MDHEN and CDR2 SYDVKM. The CDR3 region has the DNA TGTGCCAGCCGGGACAGGGGTTACGAGCAGTACTTC. Amino acids: CASRDRGYEQYF.

The chain has TRBV5-4 and TRBJ2-7; no firm D call. Germline-derived CDR1 and CDR2 are SGHNT and YYREEE (reference sequence). CDR3 size: 12 residues. The V end was cut by 3 bases, the J end by 3 bases, with 7 bases between. The CDR3, as DNA: TGTGCCAGCAGCTCGGACGGCTACGAGCAGTACTTC. It codes for CASSSDGYEQYF.